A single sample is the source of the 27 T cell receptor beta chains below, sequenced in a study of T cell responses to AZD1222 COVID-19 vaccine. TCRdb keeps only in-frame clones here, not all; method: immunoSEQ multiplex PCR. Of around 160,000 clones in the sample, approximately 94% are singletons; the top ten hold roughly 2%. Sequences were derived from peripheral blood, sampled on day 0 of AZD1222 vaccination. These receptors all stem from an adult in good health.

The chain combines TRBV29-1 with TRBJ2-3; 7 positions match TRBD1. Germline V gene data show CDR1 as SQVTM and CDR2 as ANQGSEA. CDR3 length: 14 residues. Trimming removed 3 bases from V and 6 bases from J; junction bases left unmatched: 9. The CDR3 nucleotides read TGCAGCGTTGAGTGGGACAGCCTTGGGGATACGCAGTATTTT. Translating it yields CSVEWDSLGDTQYF.

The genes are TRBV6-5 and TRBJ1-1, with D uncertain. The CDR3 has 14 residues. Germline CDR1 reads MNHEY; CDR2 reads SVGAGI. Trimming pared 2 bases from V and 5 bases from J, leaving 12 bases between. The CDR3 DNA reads TGTGCCAGCAGTTACGAGGGAACGAGGACTGAAGCTTTCTTT. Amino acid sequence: CASSYEGTRTEAFF.

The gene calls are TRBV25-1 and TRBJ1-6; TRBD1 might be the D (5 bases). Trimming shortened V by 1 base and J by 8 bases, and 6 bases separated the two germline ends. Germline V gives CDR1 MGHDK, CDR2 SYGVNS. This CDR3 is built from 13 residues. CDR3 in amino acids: CASSELGDSPLHF. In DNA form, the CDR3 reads TGTGCCAGCAGTGAATTAGGGGATTCACCCCTCCACTTT. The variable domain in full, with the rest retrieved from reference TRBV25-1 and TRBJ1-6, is EADIYQTPRYLVIGTGKKITLECSQTMGHDKMYWYQQDPGMELHLIHYSYGVNSTEKGDLSSESTVSRIRTEHFPLTLESARPSHTSQYLCASSELGDSPLHFGNGTRLTVT.

This CDR3 is CASSRGTSGGAWKNIQYF. The CDR3 nucleotides are TGTGCCAGCAGCCGCGGGACTAGCGGGGGGGCCTGGAAAAACATTCAGTACTTC. V gene TRBV5-4 combines with J gene TRBJ2-4, with TRBD2 matching 16 bases. Germline V gene data show CDR1 as SGHNT and CDR2 as YYREEE (reference sequence). Trimming cost V 4 bases and J 4 bases; bases outside gene matches: 8. This CDR3 has 18 residues.

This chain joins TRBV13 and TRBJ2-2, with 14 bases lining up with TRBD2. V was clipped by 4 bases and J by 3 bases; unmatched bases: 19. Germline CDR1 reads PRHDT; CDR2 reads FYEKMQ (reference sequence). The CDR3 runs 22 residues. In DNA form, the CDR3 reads TGTGCCAGCAGCTCTAACCCAAAACCGGGACTAGCGGGAGTTTTGGACACCGGGGAGCTGTTTTTT. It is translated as CASSSNPKPGLAGVLDTGELFF.

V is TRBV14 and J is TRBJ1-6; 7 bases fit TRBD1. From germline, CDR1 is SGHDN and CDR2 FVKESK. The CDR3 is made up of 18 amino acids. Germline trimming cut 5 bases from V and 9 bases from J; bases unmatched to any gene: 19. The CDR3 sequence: CASSARNMGQSFSSPLHF. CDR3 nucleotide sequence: TGTGCCAGCAGCGCGCGAAATATGGGACAGTCCTTCTCTTCACCCCTCCACTTT.

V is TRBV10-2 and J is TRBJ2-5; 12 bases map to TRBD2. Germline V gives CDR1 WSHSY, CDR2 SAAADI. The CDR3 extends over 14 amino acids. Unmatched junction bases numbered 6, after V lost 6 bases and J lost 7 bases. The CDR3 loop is CASRASGGAGTQYF. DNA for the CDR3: TGCGCCAGCAGAGCTAGCGGGGGGGCTGGGACCCAGTACTTC.

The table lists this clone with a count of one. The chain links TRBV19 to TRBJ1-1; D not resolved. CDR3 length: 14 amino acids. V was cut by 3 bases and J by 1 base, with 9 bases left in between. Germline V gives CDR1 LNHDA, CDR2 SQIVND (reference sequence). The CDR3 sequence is CASSMFISNTEAFF. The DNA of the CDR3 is TGTGCCAGTAGTATGTTCATATCGAACACTGAAGCTTTCTTT.

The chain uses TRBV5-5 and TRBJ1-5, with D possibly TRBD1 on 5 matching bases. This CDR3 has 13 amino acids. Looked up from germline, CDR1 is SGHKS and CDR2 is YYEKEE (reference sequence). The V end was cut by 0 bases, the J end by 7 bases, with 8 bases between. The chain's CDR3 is CASSLGRDQPQHF. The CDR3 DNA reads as TGTGCCAGCAGCTTGGGAAGGGACCAGCCCCAGCATTTT.

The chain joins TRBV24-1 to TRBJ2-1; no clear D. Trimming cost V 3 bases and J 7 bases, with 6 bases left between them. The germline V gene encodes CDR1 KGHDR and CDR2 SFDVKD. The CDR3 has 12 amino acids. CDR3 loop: CATSDPVNEQFF. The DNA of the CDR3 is TGTGCCACCAGTGATCCTGTGAATGAGCAGTTCTTC.

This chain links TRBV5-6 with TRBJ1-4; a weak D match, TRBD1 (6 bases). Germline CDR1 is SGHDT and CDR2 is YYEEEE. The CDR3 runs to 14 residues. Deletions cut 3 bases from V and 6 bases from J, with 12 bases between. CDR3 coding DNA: TGTGCCAGCAGCTCCCAGGGGCACGATGAAAAACTGTTTTTT. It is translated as CASSSQGHDEKLFF.

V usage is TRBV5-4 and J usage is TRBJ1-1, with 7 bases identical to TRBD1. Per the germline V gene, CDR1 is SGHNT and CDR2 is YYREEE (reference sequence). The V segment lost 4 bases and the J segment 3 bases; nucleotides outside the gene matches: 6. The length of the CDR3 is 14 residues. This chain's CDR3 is CASSPRDSHTEAFF. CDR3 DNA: TGTGCCAGCAGCCCCCGGGACAGTCACACTGAAGCTTTCTTT.

In nucleotides, the CDR3 is TGTGCCAGCTCACCACCGGGACAACAAGAGACCCAGTACTTC. Amino acid sequence: CASSPPGQQETQYF. This rearrangement joins TRBV18 to TRBJ2-5; D may be TRBD1 (6 bases). This CDR3 is built from 14 residues. The V end was cut by 0 bases, the J end by 2 bases, with 7 bases between. Germline-derived CDR1 and CDR2 are KGHSH and LQKENI.

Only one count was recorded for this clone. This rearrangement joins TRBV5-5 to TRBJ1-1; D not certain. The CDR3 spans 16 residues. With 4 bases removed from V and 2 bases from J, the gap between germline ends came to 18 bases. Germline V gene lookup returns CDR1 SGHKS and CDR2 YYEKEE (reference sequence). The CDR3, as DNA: TGTGCCAGCAGCCTGAGACGGGATCCGCCCAACACTGAAGCTTTCTTT. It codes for CASSLRRDPPNTEAFF.

CDR3 protein: CASSVRETDSPLHF. CDR3 DNA sequence: TGTGCCAGCTCAGTCCGGGAGACGGATTCACCCCTCCACTTT. The rearrangement links TRBV18 to TRBJ1-6; D not certain. The V gene lost 5 bases and the J gene lost 8 bases, with 13 bases spanning the gap. This CDR3 has 14 residues. Germline CDR1 KGHSH, CDR2 LQKENI.

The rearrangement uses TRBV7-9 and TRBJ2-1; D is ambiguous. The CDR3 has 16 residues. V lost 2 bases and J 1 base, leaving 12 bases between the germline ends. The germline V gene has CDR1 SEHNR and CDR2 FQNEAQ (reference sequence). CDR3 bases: TGTGCCAGCAGCTTACCGGCAGTATCGTCCTACAATGAGCAGTTCTTC. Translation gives CASSLPAVSSYNEQFF.

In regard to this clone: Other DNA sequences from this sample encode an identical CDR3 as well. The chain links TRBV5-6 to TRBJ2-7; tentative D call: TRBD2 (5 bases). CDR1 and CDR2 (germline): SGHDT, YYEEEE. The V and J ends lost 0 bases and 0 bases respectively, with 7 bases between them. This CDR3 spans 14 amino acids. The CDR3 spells CASSLVGSSYEQYF. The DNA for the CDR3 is TGTGCCAGCAGCTTGGTGGGGAGCTCCTACGAGCAGTACTTC.

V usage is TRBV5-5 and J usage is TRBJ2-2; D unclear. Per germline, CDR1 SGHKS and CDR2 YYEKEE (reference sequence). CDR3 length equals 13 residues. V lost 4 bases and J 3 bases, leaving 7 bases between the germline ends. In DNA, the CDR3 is TGTGCCAGCAGCCCCGGGTACACCGGGGAGCTGTTTTTT. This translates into CASSPGYTGELFF.

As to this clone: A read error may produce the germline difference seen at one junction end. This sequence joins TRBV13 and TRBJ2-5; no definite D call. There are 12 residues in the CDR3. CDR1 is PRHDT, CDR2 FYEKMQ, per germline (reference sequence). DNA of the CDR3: TGTGCCAGCAGTAAAGCCCGTCTTGAACTGCACTTC. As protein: CASSKARLELHF.

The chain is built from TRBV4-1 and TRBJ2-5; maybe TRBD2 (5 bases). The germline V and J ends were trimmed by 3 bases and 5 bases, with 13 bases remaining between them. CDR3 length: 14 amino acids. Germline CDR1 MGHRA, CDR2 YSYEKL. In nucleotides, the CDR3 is TGCGCCAGCAGCCACTATGCTAGCCCCGAGACCCAGTACTTC. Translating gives CASSHYASPETQYF.

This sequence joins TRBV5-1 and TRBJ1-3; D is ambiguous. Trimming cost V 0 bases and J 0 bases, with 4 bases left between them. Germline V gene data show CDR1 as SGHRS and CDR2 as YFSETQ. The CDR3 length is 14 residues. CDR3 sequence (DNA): TGCGCCAGCAGCTTGGGAGCCTCTGGAAACACCATATATTTT. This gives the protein CASSLGASGNTIYF.

CDR3 sequence (DNA): TGTGCCAGCAGCCAAGATCAGAGCGGCTACAATGAGCAGTTCTTC. This sequence encodes CASSQDQSGYNEQFF. The chain links TRBV4-2 to TRBJ2-1; D may be TRBD2 (5 bases). The CDR3 runs 15 residues. Deletions cut 0 bases from V and 3 bases from J, with 9 bases between. CDR1 LGHNA and CDR2 YNFKEQ come from the germline V gene.

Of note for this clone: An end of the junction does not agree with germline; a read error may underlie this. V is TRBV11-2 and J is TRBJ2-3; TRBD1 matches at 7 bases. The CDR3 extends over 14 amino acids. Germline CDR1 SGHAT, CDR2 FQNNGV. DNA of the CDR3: TGTGCCTCAGGGGGAGTGCGGAGCATAGATACGCAGTATTTT. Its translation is CASGGVRSIDTQYF.

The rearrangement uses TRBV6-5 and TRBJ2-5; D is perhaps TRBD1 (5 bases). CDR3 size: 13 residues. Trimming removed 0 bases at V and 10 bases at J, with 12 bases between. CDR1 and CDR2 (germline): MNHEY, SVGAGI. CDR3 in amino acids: CASSYSEGEDQYF. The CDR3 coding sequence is TGTGCCAGCAGTTACTCTGAAGGGGAAGACCAGTACTTC.

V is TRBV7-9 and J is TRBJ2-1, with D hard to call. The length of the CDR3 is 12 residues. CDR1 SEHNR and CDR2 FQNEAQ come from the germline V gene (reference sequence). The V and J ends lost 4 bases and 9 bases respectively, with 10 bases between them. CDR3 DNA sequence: TGTGCCAGCAGCTCCCCCCCGGGTGAGCAGTTCTTC. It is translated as CASSSPPGEQFF.

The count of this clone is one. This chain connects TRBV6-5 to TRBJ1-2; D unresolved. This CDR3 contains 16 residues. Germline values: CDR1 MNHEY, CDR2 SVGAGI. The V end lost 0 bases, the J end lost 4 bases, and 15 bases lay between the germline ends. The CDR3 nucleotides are TGTGCCAGCAGTTACTCGATAGAAGGAGGGTTCTATGGCTACACCTTC. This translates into CASSYSIEGGFYGYTF.

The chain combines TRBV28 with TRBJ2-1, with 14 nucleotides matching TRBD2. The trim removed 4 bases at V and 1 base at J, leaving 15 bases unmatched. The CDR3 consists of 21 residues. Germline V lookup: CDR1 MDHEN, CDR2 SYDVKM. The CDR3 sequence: CASSSPWEGTSGRSSYNEQFF. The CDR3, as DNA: TGTGCCAGCAGTTCCCCCTGGGAGGGGACTAGCGGGAGATCTTCCTACAATGAGCAGTTCTTC.